This T cell receptor (beta chain) was sequenced for a study of shared clonotypes between healthy human individuals. Profiling relied on immunoSEQ multiplex PCR, and the TCRdb table lists in-frame clones only, not all of them. The sample includes around 700,000 clones, approximately 74% of them seen just once. Germline V CDR1 and CDR2: MDHEN, SYDVKM. V dropped 4 bases and J dropped 7; count of bases not matched to a gene: 7. The length of the CDR3 is 14 residues. The receptor was derived from a woman aged 25 to 45 in good health. The chain combines TRBV28 with TRBJ2-1; 7 nucleotides align to TRBD2. The sequencing input was memory CD4+ T cells sorted from blood. Stated subset: CD45RA-negative fraction. Written as DNA, the CDR3 is TGTGCCAGCAGTTCGGGCGGGAGAGGTAATGAGCAGTTCTTC. It specifies CASSSGGRGNEQFF.